In this sample, the clone carrying this T cell receptor (beta chain) turned up many times. Its antigen is unknown. Unique molecular identifiers were incorporated during preparation of the TCRbeta library. TCRdb independently ran MiXCR on the PCR reads; one entry per CDR3 protein. Of just under 150,000 distinct CDR3 sequences in the sample, roughly 8.8% were seen once. The data were obtained in a study of T-cell reconstitution after alpha-beta-depleted transplantation in children. This CDR3 has 14 amino acids. Per the germline V gene, CDR1 is MNHEY and CDR2 is SVGAGI. Trimming stripped 2 bases from V and 8 bases from J, with 13 bases between. Study-level findings and limits: At the one-year point after transplant, T-cell counts and TCRbeta diversity were found to come mostly from T cells that had been newly produced. Surviving recipient T cells and intrathymic progenitors accounted for some patients' high TCRbeta diversity at day 60. About two months after transplant, alpha-beta T cells reportedly came from several hundred expanded graft clones.

The sample in question was PBMCs, mostly from graft donor cells, obtained 180 days after TCRalphabeta/CD19-depleted stem cell transplant. This sequence was found in a female patient between 2 and 10 years old who had a stem cell transplant for congenital amegakaryocytic thrombocytopenia, so the T cells may come from the graft donor. The V and J genes are TRBV6-5 and TRBJ2-1; a possible D gene is TRBD1 (5 bases). CDR3 sequence (DNA): TGTGCCAGCAGTTACAGTAGGGGCTGGGATGAGCAGTTCTTC. Its protein is CASSYSRGWDEQFF.